This TCR beta chain was retrieved from a study of CD8+CD57+ T cells in acquired aplastic anemia. At the level of the study: DNA recovered from sorted CD4+ and CD8+ cells had a mean of approximately 3.5 ug. Findings of the study overall: Patients and healthy controls showed no significant CD8+ Simpson's diversity difference.

Patients sequenced had flow cytometry evidence of CD8+CD57+ cell expansion. All patients had severe acquired aplastic anemia. Sampling of blood occurred while the patients had still received no therapy. This clonotype came up once. The antigen remains undetermined. Both TCR beta VDJ combination and CDR3 sequence profiling were carried out. Genomic DNA was the template for this profiling. Via MiXCR, TCRdb re-called the reads, giving one row per CDR3 protein. Of 150,000 to 200,000 distinct CDR3 sequences in the sample, less than 50% were seen once. Germline values: CDR1 MNHEY, CDR2 SVGAGI. The CDR3 is 12 residues long. V was cut by 4 bases and J by 7 bases, with 10 bases left in between.

Source material: sorted CD4+, CD8+, or CD8+CD57+ T cells (not recorded which) from PBMCs. The V gene is TRBV6-5, the J gene TRBJ1-2; D is ambiguous. This TCR came from a human donor with aplastic anemia. CDR3 DNA sequence: TGTGCCAGCAGTTTACGGGGTTGTGGCTACACCTTC. This codes for CASSLRGCGYTF.